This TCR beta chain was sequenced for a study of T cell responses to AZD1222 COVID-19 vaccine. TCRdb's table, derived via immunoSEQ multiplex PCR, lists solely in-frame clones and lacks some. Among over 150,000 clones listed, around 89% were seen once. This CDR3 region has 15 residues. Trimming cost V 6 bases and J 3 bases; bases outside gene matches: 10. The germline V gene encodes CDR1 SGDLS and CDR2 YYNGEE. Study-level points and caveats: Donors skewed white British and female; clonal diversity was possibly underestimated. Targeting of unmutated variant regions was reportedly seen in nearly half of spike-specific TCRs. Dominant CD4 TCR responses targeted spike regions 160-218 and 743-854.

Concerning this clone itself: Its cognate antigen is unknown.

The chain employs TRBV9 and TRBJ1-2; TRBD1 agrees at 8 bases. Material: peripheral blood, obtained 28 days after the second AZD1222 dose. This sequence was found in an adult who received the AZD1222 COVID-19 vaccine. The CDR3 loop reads CASTVGQGEYYGYTF. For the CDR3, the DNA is TGTGCCAGCACCGTTGGACAGGGCGAATACTATGGCTACACCTTC. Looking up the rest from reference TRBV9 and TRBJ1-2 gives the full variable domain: DSGVTQTPKHLITATGQRVTLRCSPRSGDLSVYWYQQSLDQGLQFLIQYYNGEERAKGNILERFSAQQFPDLHSELNLSSLELGDSALYFCASTVGQGEYYGYTFGSGTRLTVV.